Listed below are T cell receptor beta chains from one sample, sequenced in a study of T cells in Graves' hyperthyroidism and ophthalmopathy. TCRdb analysed the multiplex PCR reads with MiXCR anew, one entry per CDR3 protein. The top ten hold about 20% of the sample, which has about 400,000 distinct CDR3 sequences, 14% seen once. Material for sequencing was blood. The receptors come from a woman between 25 and 40 years old with Graves' ophthalmopathy. CDR3s include the opening cysteine and the closing phenylalanine or tryptophan. D genes are given only for firm matches. The size field is filled for only some rows; it gives once, few, many or a size class.

size: .
V: TRBV27
D: TRBD1
J: TRBJ2-5
DNA: TGTGCCAGCAGTTTAGAGGGGGCTTGGGAGACCCAGTACTTC
CDR3: CASSLEGAWETQYF

size: many
V: TRBV18
D: TRBD1
J: TRBJ1-1
DNA: TGTGCCAGCTCACCGACGAACGTACAGGGGGAAGCTTTCTTT
CDR3: CASSPTNVQGEAFF

size: many
V: TRBV24-1
D: TRBD1
J: TRBJ1-6
DNA: TGTGCCACCAGTGATCGGGCAACAGGGGCCGCGAACCTCAGCTCCTATAATTCACCCCTCCACTTT
CDR3: CATSDRATGAANLSSYNSPLHF

size: few
V: TRBV15
D: .
J: TRBJ2-5
DNA: TGTGCCACCAGCGTAGGACAGAAAGAGACCCAGTACTTC
CDR3: CATSVGQKETQYF

size: few
V: TRBV5-8
D: TRBD1
J: TRBJ2-1
DNA: TGTGCCAGCAGACGAGGGACAGAAACATACAATGAGCAGTTCTTC
CDR3: CASRRGTETYNEQFF

size: many
V: TRBV12-3/TRBV12-4
D: TRBD1
J: TRBJ2-1
DNA: TGTGCCAGCAGTTTTTCCGGGACAGGGAGGGTCCATGAGCAGTTCTTC
CDR3: CASSFSGTGRVHEQFF

size: many
V: TRBV7-8
D: TRBD1
J: TRBJ2-3
DNA: TGTGCCAGCAGCTCCCGCACAGGGGGCGGAAACACAGATACGCAGTATTTT
CDR3: CASSSRTGGGNTDTQYF

size: .
V: TRBV28
D: .
J: TRBJ1-5
DNA: TGTGCCAGCAGTGTACAGGGACGGGGGTATAGCAATCAGCCCCAGCATTTT
CDR3: CASSVQGRGYSNQPQHF

size: few
V: TRBV19
D: .
J: TRBJ1-5
DNA: TGTGCCAGTAGTATAGATCACCCCGGGCGGCCCCAGCATTTT
CDR3: CASSIDHPGRPQHF

size: many
V: TRBV9
D: .
J: TRBJ2-3
DNA: TGTGCCAGCAGCGCCGGATTAGCCCGGACAGATACGCAGTATTTT
CDR3: CASSAGLARTDTQYF